These 19 T cell receptor beta chains were all obtained from the same sample, sequenced in a study of T cells in women clearing cervical HPV infection. Using immunoSEQ multiplex PCR, the repertoire was profiled, and TCRdb retains in-frame clones only, with some absent. The sample table includes 21,000 or so clones. The sample taken for sequencing was blood buffy coat. These receptors all come from a woman between 18 and 70 years old with a cervical HPV16 infection that either progressed to CIN3+ or cleared (not recorded which).

In regard to this clone: With the read ending 3 residues before the CDR3 end, the germline J gene is used to fill in that end. The sample has other DNA sequences that encode this CDR3 too. This chain links TRBV7-1 with TRBJ1-3; 9 bases are shared with TRBD1. TRBV7-1 is assigned to the ORF class and has an uncertain function. The CDR3 is made up of 20 amino acids. V shed 2 bases, J shed 0 bases, and the junction held 14 bases outside the gene matches. Partial CDR3 DNA: TGTGCCAGCAGCTCAAACTTAGCGGGAGCGGGACAGGGCTCTGGAAACACC. It specifies CASSSNLAGAGQGSGNT. The CDR3 reads in full as CASSSNLAGAGQGSGNTIYF.

With respect to this clone: The read falls 3 residues short of the CDR3 end, and the missing part is taken from the germline J gene. The chain has TRBV29-1 and TRBJ1-2, with 7 bases that match TRBD1. With 4 bases clipped from V and 5 bases from J, the junction kept 7 bases outside the gene matches. The length of the CDR3 is 13 residues. CDR1 is SQVTM and CDR2 is ANQGSEA in the germline V gene. The CDR3 bases that were read are TGCAGCGTTGGCGACAGGGATCCATATGGC. Translation: CSVGDRDPYG. The complete CDR3 protein is CSVGDRDPYGYTF.

Of note for this clone: Coverage ceases 3 residues before the CDR3 finishes, and the germline J gene fills in the end. The rearrangement joins TRBV20-1 to TRBJ1-2, with 7 nucleotides matching TRBD1. There are 13 residues in the CDR3. Germline V gives CDR1 DFQATT, CDR2 SNEGSKA (reference sequence). CDR3 DNA (partial): TGCAGTGCCGCTGAGGGGGCTCAAGGAGGC. It yields the protein CSAAEGAQGG. Given in full, the CDR3 is CSAAEGAQGGYTF.

Turning to this clone: The read terminates 3 residues ahead of where the CDR3 ends, so the germline J gene completes it. V gene TRBV2 combines with J gene TRBJ2-1; 7 nucleotides line up with TRBD1. CDR1 is SNHLY and CDR2 is FYNNEI in the germline V gene. CDR3 length: 15 residues. The V segment lost 6 bases and the J segment 4 bases; nucleotides outside the gene matches: 9. The sequenced part of the CDR3 DNA is TGTGCCAGCAGCGAAAACCGGGACAGATACAATGAG. Residues: CASSENRDRYNE. In full, the CDR3 is CASSENRDRYNEQFF. The full variable domain, its missing parts supplied by reference TRBV2 and TRBJ2-1, is EPEVTQTPSHQVTQMGQEVILRCVPISNHLYFYWYRQILGQKVEFLVSFYNNEISEKSEIFDDQFSVERPDGSNFTLKIRSTKLEDSAMYFCASSENRDRYNEQFFGPGTRLTVL.

The CDR3 DNA, read in part, is TGCAGTGCTAGAGATGAGCGGGGGGGAGACTCAGATACG. Its protein product is CSARDERGGDSDT. The entire CDR3 is CSARDERGGDSDTQYF. The chain employs TRBV20-1 and TRBJ2-3, with 10 bases that match TRBD2. The read terminates 3 residues ahead of where the CDR3 ends, so the germline J gene completes it. The length of the CDR3 is 16 residues. The V gene's germline CDR1 is DFQATT and CDR2 SNEGSKA (reference sequence). V shed 0 bases and J 4 bases; nucleotides not matched to a gene: 7.

On this clone itself: The read ends 3 residues early relative to the CDR3; the germline J gene fills the gap. The chain recombines TRBV19 with TRBJ2-4, with D uncertain. The CDR3 has 14 residues. In germline, CDR1 is LNHDA, CDR2 SQIVND (reference sequence). Trimming pared 8 bases from V and 0 bases from J, leaving 11 bases between. The CDR3 sequence is CASSEILAKNIQYF. The CDR3 DNA, read in part, is TGTGCCAGTTCAGAAATTTTAGCCAAAAACATT.

About this clone itself: The CDR3 end is not reached by the read, which stops 3 residues before it; the germline J gene fills it in. The J gene is TRBJ1-4, the V gene TRBV11-3; D not certain. Trimming cost V 2 bases and J 3 bases, with 7 bases left between them. The V gene's germline CDR1 is SGHNT and CDR2 YENEEA. The CDR3 covers 14 residues. This CDR3 reads CASSLFTANEKLFF. Partial CDR3 DNA: TGTGCCAGCAGCTTATTTACGGCTAATGAAAAA.

Concerning this clone: The CDR3 end is not reached by the read, which stops 3 residues before it; the germline J gene fills it in. This chain links TRBV20-1 with TRBJ1-5; 10 bases match TRBD1. CDR1 and CDR2 from the germline V gene are DFQATT and SNEGSKA (reference sequence). The CDR3 consists of 14 residues. The J segment lost 6 bases and the V segment lost 6 bases, leaving 8 bases of the junction unmatched. The chain's CDR3 is CSARQGAGSQPQHF. The part of the CDR3 DNA that was read is TGCAGTGCCAGACAGGGGGCGGGTAGTCAGCCC.

This chain's CDR3 is CASKWRGGTEAFF. CDR3 DNA, as far as it was read: TGTGCCAGTAAATGGCGGGGGGGCACTGAA. The rearrangement joins TRBV19 to TRBJ1-1, with a possible D match to TRBD1 (5 bases). The sequenced fragment ends 3 residues before the CDR3 boundary, so the rest is inferred from the germline J gene. Trimming shortened V by 7 bases and J by 4 bases, and 13 bases separated the two germline ends. In germline, CDR1 is LNHDA, CDR2 SQIVND (reference sequence). This CDR3 comprises 13 residues.

As concerns this clone: The DNA ends 3 residues before the CDR3 does, and the rest of the CDR3 is filled in from the germline J gene. The chain joins TRBV7-6 to TRBJ1-5; D is undetermined. The CDR3 is 14 residues long. The V gene's germline CDR1 is SGHVS and CDR2 FNYEAQ. With 1 base removed from V and 4 bases from J, the gap between germline ends came to 8 bases. This CDR3 is CASSLGPINQPQHF. CDR3 DNA, as far as it was read: TGTGCCAGCAGCTTAGGGCCGATAAATCAGCCC.

Concerning this clone itself: The read is 3 residues too short to cover the CDR3 end, so that end is filled in from the germline J gene. The chain links TRBV30 to TRBJ1-1; D not certain. The germline V gene encodes CDR1 GTSNPN and CDR2 SVGIG (reference sequence). The CDR3 is 14 amino acids. CDR3 bases read: TGTGCCTGGAGTCCACCAACGTCGGCGGGAGTA. Translated: CAWSPPTSAGV. The complete CDR3 sequence is CAWSPPTSAGVAFF. The full variable domain, in which reference TRBV30 and TRBJ1-1 provide the parts outside the CDR3, is SQTIHQWPATLVQPVGSPLSLECTVEGTSNPNLYWYRQAAGRGLQLLFYSVGIGQISSEVPQNLSASRPQDRQFILSSKKLLLSDSGFYLCAWSPPTSAGVAFFGQGTRLTVV.

Concerning this clone: Coverage ceases 3 residues before the CDR3 finishes, and the germline J gene fills in the end. The V and J genes are TRBV5-4 and TRBJ1-6; 7 nucleotides match TRBD1. The CDR3 extends over 15 amino acids. V lost 4 bases to trimming and J lost 7 bases; unmatched junction nucleotides: 8. Germline V gene lookup returns CDR1 SGHNT and CDR2 YYREEE (reference sequence). The CDR3 is CASSTGTVTNSPLHF. The covered CDR3 bases are TGTGCCAGCAGCACCGGGACAGTTACCAATTCACCC.

As concerns this clone: Read sequence stops 3 residues before the CDR3 end, and the germline J gene provides the missing end. The rearrangement links TRBV30 to TRBJ2-3, with D maybe TRBD2 (6 bases). Germline V gene data show CDR1 as GTSNPN and CDR2 as SVGIG (reference sequence). Trimming left V 1 base short and J 0 bases short, with 23 bases between. This CDR3 spans 19 amino acids. The covered CDR3 bases are TGTGCCTGGAGTGGATTTCTGGGTGATTTGGCGGGAAGCACAGATACG. It encodes CAWSGFLGDLAGSTDT. The whole CDR3 sequence is CAWSGFLGDLAGSTDTQYF.

To note about this clone: Sequencing ends 3 residues short of the CDR3 end; the germline J gene provides the rest. The chain is built from TRBV20-1 and TRBJ1-5; D unclear. V dropped 6 bases and J dropped 5 bases, with 14 bases sitting between them. The germline V gene has CDR1 DFQATT and CDR2 SNEGSKA (reference sequence). CDR3 size: 13 residues. CDR3 bases read: TGCAGTGCCGTCTACGGGTACGATCAGCCC. It encodes CSAVYGYDQP. The complete CDR3 sequence is CSAVYGYDQPQHF.

A note on this clone: The read ends 3 residues shy of where the CDR3 ends; the end is completed using the germline J gene. The V and J genes are TRBV7-3 and TRBJ1-1, with TRBD1 identical over 8 bases. The length of the CDR3 is 15 residues. The trim removed 4 bases at V and 4 bases at J, leaving 8 bases unmatched. The V gene's germline CDR1 is SGHTA and CDR2 FQGTGA. The CDR3 sequence: CASSSQPGGLTEAFF. The sequenced part of the CDR3 DNA is TGTGCCAGCAGCTCCCAACCAGGGGGCCTCACTGAA.

On this clone: Read sequence stops 3 residues before the CDR3 end, and the germline J gene provides the missing end. The V and J genes are TRBV20-1 and TRBJ2-7; perhaps TRBD2 as D (6 bases). V gave up 4 bases and J gave up 6 bases, with 25 bases separating them. This CDR3 region has 16 residues. In germline, CDR1 is DFQATT, CDR2 SNEGSKA (reference sequence). The CDR3 loop is CSAIQLWTPMEGEQYF. The CDR3 DNA, read in part, is TGCAGTGCTATACAACTCTGGACTCCCATGGAGGGCGAG.

CDR3 bases read: TGTGCCAGTAGCAGGGACTACCGCGGAAACATT. This codes for CASSRDYRGNI. In full, the CDR3 is CASSRDYRGNIQYF. The chain carries TRBV19 and TRBJ2-4; 7 positions agree with TRBD2. The read terminates 3 residues ahead of where the CDR3 ends, so the germline J gene completes it. Germline V gene lookup returns CDR1 LNHDA and CDR2 SQIVND (reference sequence). This CDR3 region has 14 residues. With 6 bases clipped from V and 6 bases from J, the junction kept 8 bases outside the gene matches.

As to this clone: The read ends 3 residues before the CDR3 terminus; that terminus is restored from the germline J gene. V gene TRBV19 combines with J gene TRBJ1-1; the D gene is possibly TRBD1 (6 bases). Trimming removed 6 bases at V and 1 base at J, with 9 bases between. This CDR3 is 13 amino acids long. Germline V gives CDR1 LNHDA, CDR2 SQIVND (reference sequence). The CDR3 sequence: CASRPGQNTEAFF. The sequenced part of the CDR3 DNA is TGTGCCAGTAGACCGGGACAGAACACTGAA.

Concerning this clone itself: Read coverage stops 3 residues before the CDR3 terminus; the germline J gene supplies the remainder. The chain couples TRBV5-1 to TRBJ2-6, with 7 bases fitting TRBD1. Per germline, CDR1 SGHRS and CDR2 YFSETQ. CDR3 length equals 17 residues. V dropped 2 bases and J dropped 2; count of bases not matched to a gene: 7. CDR3: CASSFEGGAPGANVLTF. The part of the CDR3 DNA that was read is TGCGCCAGCAGCTTTGAAGGGGGCGCCCCTGGGGCCAACGTC.